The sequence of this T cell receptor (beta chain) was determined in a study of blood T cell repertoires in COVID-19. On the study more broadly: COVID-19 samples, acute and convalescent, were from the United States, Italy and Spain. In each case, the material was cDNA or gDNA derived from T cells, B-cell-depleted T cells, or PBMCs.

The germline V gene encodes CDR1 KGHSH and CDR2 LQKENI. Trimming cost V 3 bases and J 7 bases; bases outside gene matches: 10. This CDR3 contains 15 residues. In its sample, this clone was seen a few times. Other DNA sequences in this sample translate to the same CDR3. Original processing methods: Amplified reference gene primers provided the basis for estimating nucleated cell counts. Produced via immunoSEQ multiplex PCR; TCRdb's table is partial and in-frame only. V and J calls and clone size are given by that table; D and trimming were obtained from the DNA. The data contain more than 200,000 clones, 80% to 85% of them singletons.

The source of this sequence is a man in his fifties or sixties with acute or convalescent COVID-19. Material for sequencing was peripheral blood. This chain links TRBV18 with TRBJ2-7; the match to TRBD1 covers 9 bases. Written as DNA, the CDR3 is TGTGCCAGCTCACCGCCGGGACAGGGAAAGGAGGAGCAGTACTTC. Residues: CASSPPGQGKEEQYF.